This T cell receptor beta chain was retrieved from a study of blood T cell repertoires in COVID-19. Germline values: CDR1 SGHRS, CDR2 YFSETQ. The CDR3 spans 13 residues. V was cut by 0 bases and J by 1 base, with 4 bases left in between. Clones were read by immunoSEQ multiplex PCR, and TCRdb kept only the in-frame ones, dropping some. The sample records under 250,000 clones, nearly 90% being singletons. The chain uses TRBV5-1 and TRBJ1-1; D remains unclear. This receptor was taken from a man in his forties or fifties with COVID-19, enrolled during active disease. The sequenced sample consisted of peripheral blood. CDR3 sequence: CASSLGRNTEAFF. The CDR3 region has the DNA TGCGCCAGCAGCTTGGGTAGGAACACTGAAGCTTTCTTT.